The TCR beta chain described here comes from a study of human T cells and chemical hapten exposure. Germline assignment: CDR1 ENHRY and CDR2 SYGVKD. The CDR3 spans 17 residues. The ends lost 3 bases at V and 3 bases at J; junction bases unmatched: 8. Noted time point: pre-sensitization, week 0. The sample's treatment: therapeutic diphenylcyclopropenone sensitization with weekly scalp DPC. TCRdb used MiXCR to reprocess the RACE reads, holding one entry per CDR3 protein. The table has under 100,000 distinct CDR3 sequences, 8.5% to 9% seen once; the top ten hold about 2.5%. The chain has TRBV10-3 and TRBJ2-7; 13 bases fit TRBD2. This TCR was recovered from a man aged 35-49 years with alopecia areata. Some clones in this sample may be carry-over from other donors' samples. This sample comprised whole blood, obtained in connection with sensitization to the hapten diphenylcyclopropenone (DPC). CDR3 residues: CAISDPLAGGPLYEQYF. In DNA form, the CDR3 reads TGTGCCATCAGTGACCCACTAGCGGGAGGGCCTCTCTACGAGCAGTACTTC.